This TCR beta chain originates from a study of blood T cell repertoires in COVID-19. This clone has only a few counts. CDR1 and CDR2 (germline): MNHEY, SMNVEV (reference sequence). This CDR3 region has 15 residues. V lost 6 bases to trimming and J lost 3 bases; unmatched junction nucleotides: 10. Repertoires were generated with immunoSEQ multiplex PCR, while TCRdb's copy carries only in-frame clones and drops some. The profile shows approximately 250,000 clones, about 80% of them singletons. The specimen was peripheral blood. This sequence originates from a human donor in a cohort sampled during active COVID-19. The J gene is TRBJ1-2, the V gene TRBV27; 7 bases agree with TRBD1. In DNA form, the CDR3 reads TGTGCCAGCAGGCCCCCGTACAGGGGCGACTATGGCTACACCTTC. Amino acid sequence: CASRPPYRGDYGYTF.